This T cell receptor beta chain stems from a study of cytotoxic CD8 clonotypes in ibrutinib-treated CLL. This clone has only one observation. What it binds is not known. Profiled with immunoSEQ multiplex PCR; TCRdb holds only in-frame clones, not every one. The sample contains 25,000 to 30,000 clones, 55% to 75% of which appear only once. Study-wide results and caveats: Circulating CD8+ T-cell counts were tracked by baseline clonality, which exceeded that of age-matched healthy donors.

V was trimmed by 6 bases and J by 7 bases, leaving 17 bases between them. Germline CDR1 and CDR2: KGHSH and LQKENI. This CDR3 is 14 amino acids long. Sequenced material: PBMCs, taken after 24 months of ibrutinib treatment. V is TRBV18 and J is TRBJ2-3; D is unresolved. The TCR comes from a human donor with chronic lymphocytic leukemia. CDR3 DNA: TGTGCCAGCTCCCCCCCCATGGCGAGGAATACGCAGTATTTT. Its translation: CASSPPMARNTQYF.